The sequence of this T cell receptor beta chain was determined in a study of control samples from healthy donors and cancer patients. Some clones are missing from TCRdb's copy, which holds only in-frame ones; the method was immunoSEQ multiplex PCR. Of approximately 100,000 clones in the sample, just over 85% are singletons; the top ten hold 12% to 15%. CDR1 is SGHNT and CDR2 is YYREEE in the germline V gene (reference sequence). V was cut by 10 bases and J by 1 base, with 6 bases left in between. The CDR3 covers 12 residues. Sequences were obtained from blood. This receptor was obtained from a man aged 25-45 years in good health. The V call is TRBV5-4, the J call TRBJ2-6, with TRBD2 as a possible D gene (6 bases). CDR3 amino acids: CAGGSGANVLTF. CDR3 DNA sequence: TGTGCCGGGGGGTCTGGGGCCAACGTCCTGACTTTC.